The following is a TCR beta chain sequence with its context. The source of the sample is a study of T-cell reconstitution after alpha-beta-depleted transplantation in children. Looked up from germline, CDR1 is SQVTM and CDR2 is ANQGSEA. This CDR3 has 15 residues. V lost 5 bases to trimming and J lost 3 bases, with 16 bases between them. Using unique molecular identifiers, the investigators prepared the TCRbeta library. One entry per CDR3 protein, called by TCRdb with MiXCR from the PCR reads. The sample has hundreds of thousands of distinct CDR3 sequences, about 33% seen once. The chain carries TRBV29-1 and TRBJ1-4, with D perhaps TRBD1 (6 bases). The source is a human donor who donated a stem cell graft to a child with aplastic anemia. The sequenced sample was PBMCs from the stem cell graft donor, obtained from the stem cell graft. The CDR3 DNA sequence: TGCAGCGTTTATACTCGACAGGTTTCTAATGAAAAACTGTTTTTT. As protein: CSVYTRQVSNEKLFF.